This T cell receptor beta chain was observed in a study of blood T cell repertoires in COVID-19. The table came from immunoSEQ multiplex PCR; TCRdb's copy has only in-frame clones and leaves some out. The profile shows about 190,000 clones, nearly 90% of them singletons. Sequenced material: peripheral blood. This sequence originates from a man in his fifties or sixties with acute or convalescent COVID-19.

As DNA, the CDR3 is TGTGCCAGTATAAGACAGGGGGCCGATCAGCCCCAGCATTTT. It encodes CASIRQGADQPQHF. The chain recombines TRBV19 with TRBJ1-5; 10 bases line up with TRBD1. The CDR3 is 14 residues long. V was pared by 7 bases and J by 5 bases, with 5 bases of the junction left unmatched. From germline, CDR1 is LNHDA and CDR2 SQIVND (reference sequence).